Below, 18 T cell receptor beta chains from the same sample are listed, as sequenced in a study of technical replicates of blood from several donors. Assay: immunoSEQ multiplex PCR; the TCRdb copy retains only in-frame clones and omits some. This table has around 90,000 clones, approximately 94% appearing once. Sequencing input: T cells isolated from PBMCs. These receptor sequences come from a human donor in good health.

CDR3 coding DNA: TGCGCCAGCAGCTTTCAGGACAGGTCGCGAGAGACCCAGTACTTC. This gives the protein CASSFQDRSRETQYF. The chain links TRBV5-1 to TRBJ2-5; TRBD1 agrees at 7 bases. Looked up from germline, CDR1 is SGHRS and CDR2 is YFSETQ. CDR3 length: 15 amino acids. The V segment lost 2 bases and the J segment 4 bases; nucleotides outside the gene matches: 8.

This clone showed up just once. The chain links TRBV5-4 to TRBJ2-7, with 10 bases that match TRBD2. The V gene's germline CDR1 is SGHNT and CDR2 YYREEE (reference sequence). V lost 3 bases and J lost 2; bases outside the gene matches: 5. The CDR3 is made up of 15 amino acids. In DNA form, the CDR3 reads TGTGCCAGCAGCTCTAGCGGGGGATCCCCCTACGAGCAGTACTTC. This encodes CASSSSGGSPYEQYF.

The chain uses TRBV7-9 and TRBJ2-2, with 11 positions matching TRBD2. With 7 bases clipped from V and 2 bases from J, the junction kept 9 bases outside the gene matches. CDR1 and CDR2 (germline): SEHNR, FQNEAQ (reference sequence). The CDR3 is 17 residues long. The CDR3, as DNA: TGTGCCAGCACCCAACTGACTAGCGGGGAAAACACCGGGGAGCTGTTTTTT. It translates to CASTQLTSGENTGELFF.

The J gene is TRBJ2-1, the V gene TRBV15; a possible D gene is TRBD2 (5 bases). The V gene's germline CDR1 is LNHNV and CDR2 YYDKDF (reference sequence). V lost 5 bases to trimming and J lost 5 bases, with 16 bases between them. The CDR3 contains 15 residues. CDR3 sequence (DNA): TGTGCCACCAGCTTAACCGGGAACCTACACAATGAGCAGTTCTTC. Translation gives CATSLTGNLHNEQFF.

The V call is TRBV18, the J call TRBJ1-4, with D perhaps TRBD1 (6 bases). The CDR3 is 14 residues long. Germline lookup yields CDR1 KGHSH and CDR2 LQKENI. Trimming removed 0 bases from V and 11 bases from J, with 13 bases in between. The CDR3: CASSPPAGVRKLFF. CDR3 DNA: TGTGCCAGCTCACCACCCGCAGGGGTTCGGAAACTGTTTTTT.

The chain has TRBV4-1 and TRBJ2-1; a weak D match, TRBD2 (5 bases). The CDR3 length is 14 residues. CDR1 is MGHRA, CDR2 YSYEKL, per germline. V gave up 3 bases and J gave up 1 base, with 7 bases separating them. CDR3 in DNA: TGCGCCAGCAGCCAGAGCGGTTCCTACAATGAGCAGTTCTTC. This sequence encodes CASSQSGSYNEQFF.

This sequence joins TRBV10-1 and TRBJ2-1; TRBD1 might be the D (7 bases). Germline CDR1 WNHNN, CDR2 SYGVQD (reference sequence). V shed 7 bases and J shed 7 bases, with 20 bases lying between them. The CDR3 sequence is 15 residues long. The CDR3 here is CASTRGGTEENEQFF. In DNA form, the CDR3 reads TGCGCCAGCACCCGAGGAGGGACAGAGGAAAATGAGCAGTTCTTC.

The DNA of the CDR3 is TGTGCCAGCAGTTTTACCCAAGCGGTTACCTACAATGAGCAGTTCTTC. Protein product: CASSFTQAVTYNEQFF. The chain is built from TRBV28 and TRBJ2-1; D might be TRBD2 (5 bases). The ends were cut back, 3 bases at V and 2 bases at J, with 14 bases in the middle. The V gene's germline CDR1 is MDHEN and CDR2 SYDVKM. There are 16 residues in the CDR3.

The chain couples TRBV6-1 to TRBJ1-4; D possibly corresponds to TRBD1 (5 bases). The CDR3 runs 14 residues. CDR1 and CDR2 from the germline V gene are MNHNS and SASEGT. Trimming removed 3 bases from V and 8 bases from J, with 13 bases in between. As DNA, the CDR3 is TGTGCCAGCAGTGATGGACAAGTGGAGGAAAAACTGTTTTTT. Residues: CASSDGQVEEKLFF.

V gene TRBV28 combines with J gene TRBJ1-2, with a possible D match to TRBD1 (5 bases). The germline V gene encodes CDR1 MDHEN and CDR2 SYDVKM. This CDR3 is 12 amino acids long. V lost 7 bases and J 6 bases, leaving 12 bases between the germline ends. CDR3 nucleotide sequence: TGTGCCAGCAAGATGTGGGGGGATGGCTACACCTTC. As protein: CASKMWGDGYTF.

In its sample, this clone was seen once. The J gene is TRBJ1-4, the V gene TRBV5-4, with unresolved D. The CDR3 is made up of 17 amino acids. The V gene lost 3 bases and the J gene lost 6 bases, with 21 bases spanning the gap. Germline V lookup: CDR1 SGHNT, CDR2 YYREEE (reference sequence). CDR3 sequence reads: CASSSGSNVGRDEKLFF. DNA of the CDR3: TGTGCCAGCAGCTCGGGGTCGAATGTGGGAAGGGATGAAAAACTGTTTTTT. Supplemented by reference TRBV5-4 and TRBJ1-4, the full variable domain reads ETGVTQSPTHLIKTRGQQVTLRCSSQSGHNTVSWYQQALGQGPQFIFQYYREEENGRGNFPPRFSGLQFPNYSSELNVNALELDDSALYLCASSSGSNVGRDEKLFFGSGTQLSVL.

V usage is TRBV29-1 and J usage is TRBJ1-5; perhaps TRBD1 as D (5 bases). The CDR3 loop spans 12 amino acids. V gave up 4 bases and J gave up 6 bases, with 10 bases separating them. Germline CDR1 and CDR2: SQVTM and ANQGSEA. This chain's CDR3 is CSVGGVGQPQHF. In DNA, the CDR3 is TGCAGCGTTGGGGGGGTGGGTCAGCCCCAGCATTTT.

V usage is TRBV9 and J usage is TRBJ2-7; TRBD2 aligns across 10 bases. Germline V gives CDR1 SGDLS, CDR2 YYNGEE. V was clipped by 8 bases and J by 2 bases; unmatched bases: 4. This CDR3 is 13 amino acids long. The CDR3 is CASSSGGAYEQYF. CDR3 in DNA: TGTGCCAGTTCAAGCGGGGGGGCCTACGAGCAGTACTTC.

This clone was recorded once. The rearrangement uses TRBV5-8 and TRBJ2-1; TRBD2 matches at 8 bases. In germline, CDR1 is SGHTS, CDR2 YDEGEE. The CDR3 length is 17 residues. The J segment lost 1 base and the V segment lost 9 bases, leaving 15 bases of the junction unmatched. CDR3: CATPVSGIINSYNEQFF. CDR3 DNA sequence: TGTGCCACCCCCGTTAGCGGGATCATAAATTCCTACAATGAGCAGTTCTTC.

The rearrangement joins TRBV5-1 to TRBJ2-7; D gene uncertain. This CDR3 is built from 14 residues. With 4 bases removed from V and 9 bases from J, the gap between germline ends came to 20 bases. CDR1 is SGHRS and CDR2 is YFSETQ in the germline V gene. The CDR3 loop reads CASSPIPESSGQYF. In DNA, the CDR3 is TGCGCCAGCAGCCCCATCCCTGAGTCCTCCGGGCAGTACTTC.

A single count supports this clone. V is TRBV11-3 and J is TRBJ2-7, with 10 bases aligning to TRBD1. Germline CDR1 and CDR2: SGHNT and YENEEA. The CDR3 runs to 17 residues. V was pared by 6 bases and J by 3 bases, with 14 bases of the junction left unmatched. CDR3 coding DNA: TGTGCCAGCAGGCCCCAGAGGGCGGGGACAGGGGACTACGAGCAGTACTTC. Translated, it gives CASRPQRAGTGDYEQYF.

The V call is TRBV4-1, the J call TRBJ2-1, with D tentatively TRBD2 (5 bases). This CDR3 region has 14 residues. V shed 4 bases and J shed 9 bases, with 16 bases lying between them. The germline V gene encodes CDR1 MGHRA and CDR2 YSYEKL. The CDR3 spells CASSPGITRSEQFF. The CDR3 nucleotides are TGCGCCAGCAGCCCCGGGATTACTCGTAGTGAGCAGTTCTTC.

The chain is built from TRBV10-2 and TRBJ2-7; 11 bases agree with TRBD1. The germline gives CDR1 WSHSY, CDR2 SAAADI. CDR3 length: 14 residues. The V and J ends lost 4 bases and 7 bases, in that order; junction bases with no gene match: 6. In DNA, the CDR3 is TGCGCCAGCAGTGGGACAGGGGGCGCGGGGGAGCAGTACTTC. This encodes CASSGTGGAGEQYF.